The 26 T cell receptor beta chains listed next were all sequenced from one sample in a study of regulatory T cells in long-lasting Graves disease (dated by TCRdb to the early 2020s). Library method: multiplex PCR. The listed sequencing device is Illumina HiSeq 4000. CDR3 regions were amplified by Arm-PCR with iRepertoire HTBI primers to construct TCR beta libraries. TCRdb passed the public sequencing reads through fastp at Q25 and MiXCR, retaining productive beta sequences. Each entry is one CDR3 protein sequence, shown with its most common DNA and genes. Counted in this sample were about 430,000 distinct CDR3 sequences; approximately 16% of them appeared once. The ten top clones hold roughly 8% of the sample. Sample time point, as interpreted from the label and publication: newly diagnosed GD, antithyroid drugs for less than 3 months. For both TCR sequencing and RNA sequencing, RNA was extracted from PBMCs using TRIzol.

These data were also filed under a second study, of T cells in Graves' hyperthyroidism and ophthalmopathy.

This specimen consisted of peripheral blood mononuclear cells (PBMCs), obtained at new diagnosis, from a patient treated with antithyroid drugs. The receptor set was obtained from a woman in her 40s with Graves disease. Donor details come from another sample of the same person, matched by shared clones.

This clonotype was observed at least ten times. This rearrangement joins TRBV12-3 or TRBV12-4 to TRBJ2-7; D unclear. Between the trimmed V and J ends, which lost 2 bases and 5 bases, there was a span of 10 bases. This CDR3 has 13 residues. The CDR3, as DNA: TGTGCCAGCAGTTTAAATGGGGTAGACGAGCAGTACTTC. Its protein product is CASSLNGVDEQYF.

This clonotype was picked up a small number of times. The genes are TRBV29-1 and TRBJ2-3, with D unresolved. Germline V CDR1 and CDR2: SQVTM, ANQGSEA. This CDR3 region has 13 residues. The V and J ends lost 4 bases and 3 bases respectively, with 11 bases between them. The DNA for the CDR3 is TGCAGCGTTGTTCTGGGTGGGACAGATACGCAGTATTTT. It is translated as CSVVLGGTDTQYF.

This clonotype came up a few times. This chain joins TRBV12-3 or TRBV12-4 and TRBJ2-1; TRBD2 matches 10 bases. The CDR3 runs to 15 residues. The J segment lost 8 bases and the V segment lost 6 bases, leaving 10 bases of the junction unmatched. CDR3 DNA: TGTGCCAGCAGGCCCTCTAGCGGGAGATTGGATGAGCAGTTCTTC. This sequence encodes CASRPSSGRLDEQFF.

This clonotype occurred many times. This chain connects TRBV5-6 to TRBJ1-1; no definite D call. The CDR3 sequence is 15 residues long. CDR1 SGHDT and CDR2 YYEEEE come from the germline V gene. Trimming took off 4 bases at V and 1 base at J, with 14 bases between the two ends. The CDR3 region is CASSRRGESNTEAFF. CDR3 coding DNA: TGTGCCAGCAGCCGCCGGGGAGAATCGAACACTGAAGCTTTCTTT.

The CDR3 loop is CASSGRYTQYF. CDR3 nucleotide sequence: TGTGCCAGCAGTGGGAGGTATACGCAGTATTTT. The rearrangement uses TRBV6-2 or TRBV6-3 and TRBJ2-3; weak D call: TRBD2 (6 bases). The germline CDR1 and CDR2 sequences are MNHEY and SVGEGT. V was trimmed by 5 bases and J by 7 bases, leaving 7 bases between them. CDR3 size: 11 residues.

This clonotype was counted many times. CDR3 DNA sequence: TGTGCCAGCAGCTTACCGGGACTAGCGGGAGTCGGAAGATCCAATGAGCAGTTCTTC. Residues: CASSLPGLAGVGRSNEQFF. The rearrangement links TRBV7-9 to TRBJ2-1, with 14 bases that match TRBD2. The germline V gene has CDR1 SEHNR and CDR2 FQNEAQ (reference sequence). The CDR3 is 19 amino acids. V lost 2 bases and J lost 6; bases outside the gene matches: 12.

In its sample, this clonotype was seen many times. The chain joins TRBV6-2 or TRBV6-3 to TRBJ2-1; the D is unclear. The germline V gene encodes CDR1 MNHEY and CDR2 SVGEGT. V gave up 4 bases and J gave up 4 bases, with 17 bases separating them. CDR3 size: 16 residues. The CDR3 loop is CASSSASGYAYNEQFF. The CDR3 DNA follows: TGTGCCAGCAGTTCCGCATCGGGCTACGCGTACAATGAGCAGTTCTTC.

The genes are TRBV29-1 and TRBJ2-7, with 7 positions matching TRBD1. This CDR3 is built from 15 residues. Germline V lookup: CDR1 SQVTM, CDR2 ANQGSEA. V trimming: 6 bases; J trimming: 2 bases; junction bases outside the gene matches: 13. CDR3 loop: CSVLGAGGLAYEQYF. The DNA of the CDR3 is TGCAGCGTCTTGGGCGCAGGGGGTCTGGCCTACGAGCAGTACTTC.

There are many counts of this clonotype. This chain connects TRBV30 to TRBJ1-1, with a tentative D call TRBD1 (5 bases). V lost 3 bases and J lost 10, with 18 bases in between. This CDR3 is 13 amino acids long. Germline V gives CDR1 GTSNPN, CDR2 SVGIG (reference sequence). The CDR3 nucleotides are TGTGCCTGGAGGGGGGGGTGGCCCCTTCGAGCTTTCTTT. Protein product: CAWRGGWPLRAFF.

This clonotype was picked up many times. The chain combines TRBV27 with TRBJ1-6; no reliable D call. Germline V gives CDR1 MNHEY, CDR2 SMNVEV (reference sequence). V lost 5 bases and J lost 6, with 8 bases in between. The CDR3 consists of 13 residues. CDR3 sequence reads: CASSPIPNSPLHF. The CDR3 DNA reads as TGTGCCAGCAGTCCAATTCCTAATTCACCCCTCCACTTT.

This clonotype was recorded at least ten times. This chain uses TRBV30 with TRBJ2-5, with 8 bases matching TRBD1. There are 13 residues in the CDR3. The ends lost 3 bases at V and 1 base at J; junction bases unmatched: 1. Germline CDR1 is GTSNPN and CDR2 is SVGIG (reference sequence). CDR3 loop: CAWRGQAQETQYF. CDR3 DNA sequence: TGTGCCTGGAGGGGACAGGCCCAAGAGACCCAGTACTTC.

This clonotype was observed a few times. The V and J genes are TRBV19 and TRBJ2-7; D possibly corresponds to TRBD1 (5 bases). The ends were cut back, 8 bases at V and 4 bases at J, with 18 bases in the middle. Germline loops: CDR1 LNHDA, CDR2 SQIVND (reference sequence). This CDR3 has 14 amino acids. The CDR3 spells CASSNRDRRYEQYF. CDR3 in DNA: TGTGCCAGTTCTAATCGCGACAGACGTTACGAGCAGTACTTC.

This clonotype came up many times. V and J are TRBV5-1 and TRBJ2-1; weak D call: TRBD1 (6 bases). Germline CDR1 reads SGHRS; CDR2 reads YFSETQ. Trimming removed 0 bases from V and 10 bases from J, with 8 bases in between. CDR3 length equals 12 residues. CDR3 amino acids: CASSLDRDEQFF. The CDR3 DNA reads TGCGCCAGCAGCTTGGACAGGGACGAGCAGTTCTTC.

This clonotype was seen repeatedly, ten times or more. The chain links TRBV28 to TRBJ1-2; unclear D gene. The CDR3 extends over 14 amino acids. Per the germline V gene, CDR1 is MDHEN and CDR2 is SYDVKM. With 2 bases removed from V and 4 bases from J, the gap between germline ends came to 11 bases. The CDR3 loop is CASSLPYGPYGYTF. The CDR3 DNA sequence: TGTGCCAGCAGTTTACCTTACGGGCCCTATGGCTACACCTTC.

The rearrangement links TRBV13 to TRBJ1-2; the D gene is possibly TRBD1 (6 bases). CDR3 size: 16 residues. V shed 4 bases and J shed 4 bases, with 19 bases lying between them. CDR1 and CDR2 (germline): PRHDT, FYEKMQ (reference sequence). For the CDR3, the DNA is TGTGCCAGCAGCTCCCGGGTACAGGGTGTTTTCTATGGCTACACCTTC. It is translated as CASSSRVQGVFYGYTF.

This clonotype has ten or more counts. V gene TRBV7-9 combines with J gene TRBJ2-5; the match to TRBD2 covers 10 bases. The CDR3 covers 15 residues. V trimming: 5 bases; J trimming: 4 bases; junction bases outside the gene matches: 7. Germline V gene data show CDR1 as SEHNR and CDR2 as FQNEAQ (reference sequence). CDR3 in DNA: TGTGCCAGCAGCCGTAGCGGGAGGAGGTCAGAGACCCAGTACTTC. Protein sequence: CASSRSGRRSETQYF.

This clonotype was seen many times. This chain uses TRBV19 with TRBJ1-5; D remains ambiguous. The V gene lost 5 bases and the J gene lost 2 bases, with 10 bases spanning the gap. The CDR3 loop spans 14 amino acids. The germline V gene has CDR1 LNHDA and CDR2 SQIVND (reference sequence). The CDR3 is CASSPLMGNQPQHF. The CDR3 DNA sequence: TGTGCCAGTAGTCCCCTTATGGGCAATCAGCCCCAGCATTTT.

The chain links TRBV4-3 to TRBJ2-5; D call uncertain. The CDR3 sequence is 17 residues long. CDR1 is LGHNA and CDR2 is YSLEER in the germline V gene. With 0 bases removed from V and 4 bases from J, the gap between germline ends came to 18 bases. The CDR3 loop is CASSQENLGPIRETQYF. CDR3 DNA sequence: TGCGCCAGCAGCCAAGAAAACCTAGGACCTATCAGAGAGACCCAGTACTTC.

The V call is TRBV11-2, the J call TRBJ1-1; D remains unclear. Trimming removed 0 bases at V and 11 bases at J, with 16 bases between. The CDR3 loop spans 14 amino acids. CDR1 and CDR2 (germline): SGHAT, FQNNGV. DNA for the CDR3: TGTGCCAGCAGCTTAGATCACGTGGGGATGGGGGCTTTCTTT. Translating gives CASSLDHVGMGAFF.

This clonotype has a count of ten or more. The V gene is TRBV5-1, the J gene TRBJ2-5; D might be TRBD1 (6 bases). The CDR3 extends over 15 amino acids. Germline V lookup: CDR1 SGHRS, CDR2 YFSETQ. With 2 bases removed from V and 4 bases from J, the gap between germline ends came to 15 bases. Written as DNA, the CDR3 is TGCGCCAGCAGCTTACAGGGTCTGCAGAGAGAGACCCAGTACTTC. Residues: CASSLQGLQRETQYF.

This clonotype has just one count. Because the CDR3 is missing its conserved closing phenylalanine or tryptophan, this is likely a read error. J is TRBJ2-1 and V is TRBV30; a weak D match, TRBD1 (6 bases). This CDR3 contains 18 residues. V lost 3 bases and J 4 bases, leaving 25 bases between the germline ends. Looked up from germline, CDR1 is GTSNPN and CDR2 is SVGIG (reference sequence). In DNA, the CDR3 is TGTGCCTGGAGCCGAACCGGACAGCGACAAGTCATTTACAATGAGCAGTTCGTC. It encodes CAWSRTGQRQVIYNEQFV.

The sample holds many counts of this clonotype. J is TRBJ2-7 and V is TRBV6-1, with 7 bases that match TRBD2. Germline CDR1 reads MNHNS; CDR2 reads SASEGT. CDR3 size: 14 residues. The V gene end was trimmed by 7 bases and the J gene end by 2 bases; junction bases not matched to a gene: 8. CDR3 amino acids: CASKSGADAYEQYF. The CDR3 DNA is TGTGCCAGCAAAAGCGGGGCCGACGCCTACGAGCAGTACTTC.

This clonotype was seen repeatedly, ten times or more. The chain links TRBV20-1 to TRBJ2-7; maybe TRBD2 (6 bases). CDR3 length: 14 residues. The germline V gene has CDR1 DFQATT and CDR2 SNEGSKA (reference sequence). Trimming cost V 6 bases and J 5 bases, with 20 bases left between them. CDR3 DNA: TGCAGTGCCCCCGGTGAGGGGACTCCCGACGAGCAGTACTTC. Translation gives CSAPGEGTPDEQYF.

This clonotype was counted at least ten times. The chain is built from TRBV7-6 and TRBJ2-1; the D is unclear. Germline V gene sequence: CDR1 SGHVS, CDR2 FNYEAQ. Trimming removed 2 bases from V and 0 bases from J, with 17 bases in between. The CDR3 has 18 residues. The CDR3 loop is CASSLSRAGQSSYNEQFF. The DNA for the CDR3 is TGTGCCAGCAGCTTAAGTCGGGCCGGCCAGAGCTCCTACAATGAGCAGTTCTTC.

Only a few counts were recorded for this clonotype. The V gene is TRBV4-1, the J gene TRBJ2-4; 8 bases line up with TRBD2. Germline V gene sequence: CDR1 MGHRA, CDR2 YSYEKL. Unmatched junction bases numbered 13, after V lost 0 bases and J lost 3 bases. This CDR3 has 19 residues. The CDR3, as DNA: TGCGCCAGCAGCCAAGATAAGGGAGCGGGAGAATCGGACAAAAACATTCAGTACTTC. Translation: CASSQDKGAGESDKNIQYF.

The chain is built from TRBV5-6 and TRBJ2-7; tentatively, D is TRBD1 (6 bases). Germline loops: CDR1 SGHDT, CDR2 YYEEEE. Deletions cut 2 bases from V and 4 bases from J, with 19 bases between. The CDR3 contains 16 residues. CDR3 nucleotides: TGTGCCAGCAGCTTACTTTCTACAGGGATTATTTACGAGCAGTACTTC. Its translation is CASSLLSTGIIYEQYF.